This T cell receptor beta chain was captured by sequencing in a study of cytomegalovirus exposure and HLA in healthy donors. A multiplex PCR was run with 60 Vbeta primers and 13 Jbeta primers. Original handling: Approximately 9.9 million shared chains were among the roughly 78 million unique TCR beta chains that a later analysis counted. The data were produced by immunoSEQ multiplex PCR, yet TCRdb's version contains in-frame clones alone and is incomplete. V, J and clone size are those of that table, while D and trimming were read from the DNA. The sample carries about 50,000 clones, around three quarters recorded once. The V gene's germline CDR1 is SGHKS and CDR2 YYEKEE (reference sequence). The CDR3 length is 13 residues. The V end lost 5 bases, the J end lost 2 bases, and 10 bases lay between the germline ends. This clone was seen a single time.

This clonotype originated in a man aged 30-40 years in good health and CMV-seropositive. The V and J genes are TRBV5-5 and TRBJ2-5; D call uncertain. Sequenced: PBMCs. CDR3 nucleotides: TGTGCCAGCAGATTTTTACTTCAAGAGACCCAGTACTTC. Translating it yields CASRFLLQETQYF.